This TCR beta chain was retrieved from a study of cytomegalovirus exposure and HLA in healthy donors. Study background: The roughly 110 validation repertoires used the same platform as the 650 to 750 first-cohort repertoires, a later analysis reported.

This CDR3 comprises 13 residues. Germline V gene lookup returns CDR1 LNHDA and CDR2 SQIVND (reference sequence). Trimming pared 7 bases from V and 4 bases from J, leaving 11 bases between. On this clone: Antigen: not known.

Findings and caveats of the study: The study put 150 or so TCR beta chains on its list as cytomegalovirus-associated. Most TCR sequences showed up rarely, but some public TCRs showed up in many donors. Testing in vitro showed a few CMV-associated chains specific for CMV antigens.

Sequenced by immunoSEQ multiplex PCR; TCRdb stores in-frame clones only, minus some. The sample lists roughly 120,000 clones; over 90% were seen once. The sequence was obtained from a woman aged 18-35 years in good health and CMV-seronegative. Sequenced material: PBMCs. The rearrangement joins TRBV19 to TRBJ1-3; no clear D gene. The CDR3 loop is CASTGRWGNTIYF. CDR3 sequence (DNA): TGTGCCAGTACAGGAAGGTGGGGAAACACCATATATTTT.